This record covers a single TCR beta chain. The CDR3 has 15 residues. The ends lost 7 bases at V and 4 bases at J; junction bases unmatched: 7. Germline assignment: CDR1 SNHLY and CDR2 FYNNEI. As handled by the study authors: Amplification of reference gene primers was used by the study to estimate nucleated cell counts. Repertoires were generated with immunoSEQ multiplex PCR, while TCRdb's copy carries only in-frame clones and drops some. V and J calls and clone size follow that table, whereas D and trimming were derived from the DNA. The sample lists tens of thousands of clones, roughly 80% occurring once. This sample stems from a study of blood T cell repertoires in COVID-19. Study-level information: Spain, Italy and the United States supplied samples that represented acute and convalescent COVID-19. Sources were T cells, B-cell-depleted T cells, or PBMCs; the material itself was cDNA or gDNA.

V and J are TRBV2 and TRBJ2-3, with 11 nucleotides matching TRBD2. The sequenced sample consisted of peripheral blood. This clonotype was obtained from a man in his fifties or sixties with COVID-19, enrolled during active disease. The CDR3 sequence is CASTSGGHESDTQYF. The CDR3 DNA reads TGTGCCAGCACTAGCGGGGGGCACGAGTCAGATACGCAGTATTTT.